The 3 T cell receptor beta chains in this list originate from one sample, sequenced in a study of blood T cell repertoires in COVID-19. Repertoires were generated with immunoSEQ multiplex PCR, while TCRdb's copy carries only in-frame clones and drops some. The data show roughly 240,000 clones, with 70% to 85% seen just once and about 2% held by the top ten. Sequenced input: peripheral blood. All receptors derive from a woman aged 80 or over with acute or convalescent COVID-19.

J is TRBJ2-3 and V is TRBV6-4; 9 bases line up with TRBD2. From germline, CDR1 is MRHNA and CDR2 SNTAGT. Trimming cost V 2 bases and J 3 bases; bases outside gene matches: 12. The CDR3 extends over 18 amino acids. The CDR3 loop is CASSDPVPIAGGTDTQYF. The CDR3 DNA follows: TGTGCCAGCAGTGACCCCGTCCCTATTGCGGGGGGGACAGATACGCAGTATTTT.

The V and J genes are TRBV20-1 and TRBJ1-5, with 7 bases aligning to TRBD1. V shed 3 bases, J shed 7 bases, and the junction held 6 bases outside the gene matches. This CDR3 contains 13 residues. Germline loops: CDR1 DFQATT, CDR2 SNEGSKA (reference sequence). This CDR3 is CSASGQGGQPQHF. The DNA for the CDR3 is TGCAGTGCTAGTGGGCAGGGGGGACAGCCCCAGCATTTT.

This chain uses TRBV5-6 with TRBJ2-1, with TRBD2 matching over 9 bases. The germline V gene encodes CDR1 SGHDT and CDR2 YYEEEE. Trimming removed 2 bases from V and 0 bases from J; junction bases left unmatched: 6. The CDR3 is 17 residues long. The CDR3 DNA follows: TGTGCCAGCAGCTTCCGACTAGCGGCAAACTCCTACAATGAGCAGTTCTTC. Protein product: CASSFRLAANSYNEQFF.